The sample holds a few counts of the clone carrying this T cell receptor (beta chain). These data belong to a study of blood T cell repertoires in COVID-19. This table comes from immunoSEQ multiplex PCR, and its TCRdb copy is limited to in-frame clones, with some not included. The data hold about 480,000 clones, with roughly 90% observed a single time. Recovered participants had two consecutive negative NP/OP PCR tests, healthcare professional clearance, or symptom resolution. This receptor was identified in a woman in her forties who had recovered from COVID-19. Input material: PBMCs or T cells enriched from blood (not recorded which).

The CDR3 is CASSRIVGAAEAFF. The CDR3 region has the DNA TGTGCCAGCAGCCGGATCGTGGGGGCGGCTGAAGCTTTCTTT. The chain uses TRBV5-5 and TRBJ1-1, with D possibly TRBD1 on 6 matching bases. The CDR3 loop spans 14 amino acids. Germline loops: CDR1 SGHKS, CDR2 YYEKEE (reference sequence). V was pared by 4 bases and J by 6 bases, with 16 bases between.